Following are 10 T cell receptor beta chains from one sample sequenced in a study of spatial heterogeneity in lung cancer. Time point of the sample: blood at routine non-recurrence follow-up after resection. Sequencing was performed on whole RNA extracted from tumor and nontumor lung tissue, or from frozen PBMC, and the material was left unsorted. TCRdb re-derived calls from the 5' RACE reads in MiXCR, one entry per CDR3 protein. The data show more than 95,000 distinct CDR3 sequences, more than 10% seen once. Specimen: PBMCs, collected at follow-up. All receptors come from a male donor with early-stage non-small cell lung cancer.

The chain employs TRBV3-1 and TRBJ2-1, with D hard to call. The CDR3 contains 15 residues. Trimming pared 0 bases from V and 0 bases from J, leaving 6 bases between. Germline CDR1 and CDR2: LGHDT and YNNKEL (reference sequence). CDR3 DNA sequence: TGTGCCAGCAGCCAAGACGCCAGCTCCTACAATGAGCAGTTCTTC. Translated, it gives CASSQDASSYNEQFF.

The rearrangement joins TRBV20-1 to TRBJ2-4; 10 bases map to TRBD2. V shed 1 base and J 8 bases; nucleotides not matched to a gene: 11. Per germline, CDR1 DFQATT and CDR2 SNEGSKA (reference sequence). The CDR3 totals 16 residues. CDR3 DNA sequence: TGCAGTGCTAGAGTCGGGAGCGGGGGGGCCGAGGACATTCAGTACTTC. Its translation: CSARVGSGGAEDIQYF.

The table lists this clonotype with many counts. CDR3: CASSLITGRTDTQYF. The CDR3 nucleotides are TGTGCCAGCAGTCTAATTACAGGGCGCACAGATACGCAGTATTTT. The rearrangement links TRBV7-9 to TRBJ2-3, with a possible D match to TRBD1 (6 bases). V was shortened by 6 bases and J by 1 base, with 14 bases between the two germline ends. Germline loops: CDR1 SEHNR, CDR2 FQNEAQ (reference sequence). CDR3 length equals 15 residues.

This sequence joins TRBV4-1 and TRBJ1-1; TRBD1 agrees at 8 bases. V gave up 4 bases and J gave up 6 bases; unmatched junction bases: 10. The CDR3 sequence is 15 residues long. Germline V gives CDR1 MGHRA, CDR2 YSYEKL. CDR3 loop: CASSRGDRGVAEAFF. The CDR3 DNA sequence: TGCGCCAGCAGCCGGGGAGACAGGGGTGTCGCTGAAGCTTTCTTT.

This clonotype was detected ten times or more. J is TRBJ2-3 and V is TRBV9; D is possibly TRBD1 (6 bases). CDR3 length: 15 amino acids. Per germline, CDR1 SGDLS and CDR2 YYNGEE. V lost 4 bases, J lost 0 bases, and 12 bases lay in between. The chain's CDR3 is CASSPGTRSTDTQYF. As DNA, the CDR3 is TGTGCCAGCAGCCCCGGGACACGAAGCACAGATACGCAGTATTTT.

V usage is TRBV5-5 and J usage is TRBJ2-5; possibly TRBD1 or TRBD2 for D (5 bases each). CDR1 and CDR2 from the germline V gene are SGHKS and YYEKEE (reference sequence). V was clipped by 4 bases and J by 5 bases, with 18 bases between them. This CDR3 contains 15 residues. CDR3 sequence reads: CASSIAPGLKETQYF. The CDR3 bases are TGTGCCAGCAGCATCGCGCCGGGGCTTAAGGAGACCCAGTACTTC. The complete variable domain, with remaining parts taken from reference TRBV5-5 and TRBJ2-5, reads DAGVTQSPTHLIKTRGQQVTLRCSPISGHKSVSWYQQVLGQGPQFIFQYYEKEERGRGNFPDRFSARQFPNYSSELNVNALLLGDSALYLCASSIAPGLKETQYFGPGTRLLVL.

V is TRBV29-1 and J is TRBJ2-3, with 9 bases identical to TRBD2. This CDR3 contains 14 residues. V was clipped by 5 bases and J by 2 bases; unmatched bases: 5. In germline, CDR1 is SQVTM, CDR2 ANQGSEA. CDR3 in DNA: TGCAGCGTTAAAGCGGGGGGAATCACAGATACGCAGTATTTT. Residues: CSVKAGGITDTQYF.

In its sample, this clonotype was seen many times. The chain recombines TRBV6-5 with TRBJ1-2; D is possibly TRBD1 (6 bases). The CDR3 extends over 17 amino acids. Trimming took off 5 bases at V and 0 bases at J, with 19 bases between the two ends. Germline CDR1 MNHEY, CDR2 SVGAGI. The CDR3 region has the DNA TGTGCCAGCAGTCCCCGAGGGGGTGTCACCGCTAACTATGGCTACACCTTC. The encoded protein is CASSPRGGVTANYGYTF.

This clonotype has at least ten counts. The V gene is TRBV12-3 or TRBV12-4, the J gene TRBJ1-5; no clear D gene. Between the trimmed V and J ends, which lost 6 bases and 0 bases, there was a span of 3 bases. This CDR3 contains 12 residues. The CDR3 nucleotides are TGTGCCAGCAGATATAGCAATCAGCCCCAGCATTTT. As protein: CASRYSNQPQHF.

This rearrangement joins TRBV7-9 to TRBJ1-6; maybe TRBD1 (6 bases). The germline V gene has CDR1 SEHNR and CDR2 FQNEAQ (reference sequence). V lost 5 bases to trimming and J lost 5 bases, with 13 bases between them. The CDR3 is 15 residues long. In DNA form, the CDR3 reads TGTGCCAGCAGCAGTGGAGGGGGTAATAATTCACCCCTCCACTTT. Encoded protein: CASSSGGGNNSPLHF.